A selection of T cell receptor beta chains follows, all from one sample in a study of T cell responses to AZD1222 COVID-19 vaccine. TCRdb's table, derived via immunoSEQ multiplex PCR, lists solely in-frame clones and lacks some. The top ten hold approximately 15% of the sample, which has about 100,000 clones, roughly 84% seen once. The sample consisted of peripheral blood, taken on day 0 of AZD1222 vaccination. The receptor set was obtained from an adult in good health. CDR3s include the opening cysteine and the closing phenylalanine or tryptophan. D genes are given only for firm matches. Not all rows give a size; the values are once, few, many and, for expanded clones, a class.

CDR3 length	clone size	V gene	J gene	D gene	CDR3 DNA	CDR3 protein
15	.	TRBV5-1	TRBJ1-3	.	TGCGCCAGCAGCGGAGGGGATAGCTCTGGAAACACCATATATTTT	CASSGGDSSGNTIYF
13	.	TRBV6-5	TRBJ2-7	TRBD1	TGTGCCAGCAGTCCGGGACAGACCTACGAGCAGTACTTC	CASSPGQTYEQYF
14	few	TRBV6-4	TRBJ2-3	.	TGTGCCAGCAGTGAATTTCAGGGTACAGATACGCAGTATTTT	CASSEFQGTDTQYF
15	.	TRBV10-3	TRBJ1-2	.	TGTGCCATCAGTGAACAGGGTAAAATGGCAGGCGGCTACACCTTC	CAISEQGKMAGGYTF
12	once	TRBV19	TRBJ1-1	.	TGTGCCAGCAGGAGACAGATAGGTGAAGCTTTCTTT	CASRRQIGEAFF
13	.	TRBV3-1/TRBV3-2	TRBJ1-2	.	TGTGCCAGCAGCCAACGAGGGACCTATGGCTACACCTTC	CASSQRGTYGYTF
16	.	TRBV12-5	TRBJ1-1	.	TGTGCTAGTGGTTTGGTACTAAGTGGGGTTGGAACTGAAGCTTTCTTT	CASGLVLSGVGTEAFF
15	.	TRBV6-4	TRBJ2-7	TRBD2	TGTGCCAGCAGCATACTAGCGGGCGGTTCCTACGAGCAGTACTTC	CASSILAGGSYEQYF
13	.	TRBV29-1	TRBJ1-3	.	TGCAGCGTGCGGGTTAGTGCTGGAAACACCATATATTTT	CSVRVSAGNTIYF
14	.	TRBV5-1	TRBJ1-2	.	TGCGCCAGCAGCTATCTATCCATCGCTGGTGGCTACACCTTC	CASSYLSIAGGYTF
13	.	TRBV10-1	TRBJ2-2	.	TGCGCCAGCAGAACAGGGTACACCGGGGAGCTGTTTTTT	CASRTGYTGELFF
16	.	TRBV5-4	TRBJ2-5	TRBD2	TGTGCCAGCAGCTTCGTAGCGGGAGGCGGCCAAGAGACCCAGTACTTC	CASSFVAGGGQETQYF
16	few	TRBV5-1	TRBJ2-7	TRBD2	TGCGCCAGCTCCCCCGGGAGACTAGCGGGGTCCTACGAGCAGTACTTC	CASSPGRLAGSYEQYF
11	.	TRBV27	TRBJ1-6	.	TGTGCCAGCAGTTTACAGGGGCCCCTCCACTTT	CASSLQGPLHF
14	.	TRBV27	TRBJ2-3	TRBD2	TGTGCCAGCAGTAGGGGACTAAACACAGATACGCAGTATTTT	CASSRGLNTDTQYF
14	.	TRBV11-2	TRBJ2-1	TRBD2	TGTGCCAGCAGCTGGGCGGGAGGTTCCAATGAGCAGTTCTTC	CASSWAGGSNEQFF
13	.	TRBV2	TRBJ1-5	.	TGTGCCAGCACTGGGGCACCTAATCAGCCCCAGCATTTT	CASTGAPNQPQHF
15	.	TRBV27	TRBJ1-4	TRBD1	TGTGCCAGCAGTCTACAGGGGTATGCTAATGAAAAACTGTTTTTT	CASSLQGYANEKLFF
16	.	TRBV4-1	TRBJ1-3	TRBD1	TGCGCCAGCAGCCAAGGGCTAAGGGGGCGCGGAAACACCATATATTTT	CASSQGLRGRGNTIYF
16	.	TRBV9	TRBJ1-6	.	TGTGCCAGCAGCGTCTCGGCAAGGGGAGAAAATTCACCCCTCCACTTT	CASSVSARGENSPLHF
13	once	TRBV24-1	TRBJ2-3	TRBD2	TGTGCCACCAGTGATCCTAGCGGAGATACGCAGTATTTT	CATSDPSGDTQYF
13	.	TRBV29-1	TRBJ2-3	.	TGCAGCGTCGGGGCTAGACAGACAGATACGCAGTATTTT	CSVGARQTDTQYF
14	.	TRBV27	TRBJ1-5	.	TGTGCCAGCAGCCCCACCTTGACAGAGGTGGCCCAGCATTTT	CASSPTLTEVAQHF
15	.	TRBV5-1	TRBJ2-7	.	TGCGCCAGCAGCTTGGTATCGGCAAGCCTCTACGAGCAGTACTTC	CASSLVSASLYEQYF
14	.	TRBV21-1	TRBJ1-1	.	TGTGCCAGCAGCGTCCGGACCTTGAACACTGAAGCTTTCTTT	CASSVRTLNTEAFF
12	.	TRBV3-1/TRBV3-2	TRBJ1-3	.	TGTGCCAGCAGCCAAGTAGGAAACACCATATATTTT	CASSQVGNTIYF
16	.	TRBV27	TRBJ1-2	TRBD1	TGTGCCAGCAGTTCTTGGGGCGGAGGGGGCTCATATGGCTACACCTTC	CASSSWGGGGSYGYTF
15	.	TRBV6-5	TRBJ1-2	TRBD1	TGTGCCAGCAGTTACGGGGGACAGTCCTCTATTGGCTACACCTTC	CASSYGGQSSIGYTF
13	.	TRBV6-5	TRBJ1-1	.	TGTGCCAGCAGACCAACAGGGAACACTGAAGCTTTCTTT	CASRPTGNTEAFF
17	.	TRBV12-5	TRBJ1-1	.	TGTGCTAGTGGTTTGGCAGACAGTAGGGTTTTGAACACTGAAGCTTTCTTT	CASGLADSRVLNTEAFF